Listed below are T cell receptor beta chains from one sample, sequenced in a study of cytomegalovirus exposure and HLA in healthy donors. Using immunoSEQ multiplex PCR, the repertoire was profiled, and TCRdb retains in-frame clones only, with some absent. The sample gives over 150,000 clones, less than 85% of which show up once; around 1.4% is in the top ten. Sequencing was performed on PBMCs. These receptors came from a man aged 55-75 years in good health and CMV-seronegative. Each CDR3 is given with its conserved first and last residue. D genes are given only for firm matches. Where a row states a size, it is once, few, many or the class of an expanded clone; other rows omit it.

D gene: TRBD2
J gene: TRBJ2-2
V gene: TRBV19
clone size: NA
CDR3 protein: CASSIGGGRALHGELFF
CDR3 DNA: TGTGCCAGTAGTATAGGGGGCGGGAGGGCCCTTCACGGGGAGCTGTTTTTT

D gene: NA
J gene: TRBJ1-2
V gene: TRBV5-4
clone size: few
CDR3 protein: CASSLEGNYGYTF
CDR3 DNA: TGTGCCAGCAGCTTGGAGGGGAACTATGGCTACACCTTC

D gene: TRBD2
J gene: TRBJ2-7
V gene: TRBV28
clone size: NA
CDR3 protein: CASRRLAGVREQYF
CDR3 DNA: TGTGCCAGCAGAAGACTAGCGGGAGTTCGCGAGCAGTACTTC

D gene: NA
J gene: TRBJ1-2
V gene: TRBV30
clone size: few
CDR3 protein: CARTLGGSGYGYTF
CDR3 DNA: TGTGCCCGAACTCTTGGGGGCTCGGGCTATGGCTACACCTTC

D gene: NA
J gene: TRBJ2-3
V gene: TRBV19
clone size: NA
CDR3 protein: CASSMSAGTDTQYF
CDR3 DNA: TGTGCCAGTAGTATGTCCGCGGGGACAGATACGCAGTATTTT

D gene: NA
J gene: TRBJ2-2
V gene: TRBV11-3
clone size: once
CDR3 protein: CASSYDGDRNTGELFF
CDR3 DNA: TGTGCCAGCAGCTACGACGGAGACAGAAACACCGGGGAGCTGTTTTTT

D gene: NA
J gene: TRBJ1-4
V gene: TRBV30
clone size: NA
CDR3 protein: CAWSVPWAGDATNEKLFF
CDR3 DNA: TGTGCCTGGAGTGTACCGTGGGCAGGGGACGCAACTAATGAAAAACTGTTTTTT

D gene: NA
J gene: TRBJ1-5
V gene: TRBV30
clone size: NA
CDR3 protein: CAWSVGGNQPQHF
CDR3 DNA: TGTGCCTGGAGTGTAGGGGGAAATCAGCCCCAGCATTTT

D gene: TRBD1
J gene: TRBJ1-5
V gene: TRBV18
clone size: NA
CDR3 protein: CASSPWDRGGDQPQHF
CDR3 DNA: TGTGCCAGCTCACCATGGGACAGGGGCGGTGATCAGCCCCAGCATTTT

D gene: TRBD1
J gene: TRBJ1-6
V gene: TRBV5-8
clone size: NA
CDR3 protein: CASITGGASSYNSPLHF
CDR3 DNA: TGTGCCAGCATTACAGGGGGCGCAAGTTCCTATAATTCACCCCTCCACTTT

D gene: NA
J gene: TRBJ2-1
V gene: TRBV28
clone size: NA
CDR3 protein: CATSPYEGRGTSLRDEQFF
CDR3 DNA: TGTGCCACTTCACCCTACGAGGGACGGGGGACGAGTCTTAGGGATGAGCAGTTCTTC

D gene: NA
J gene: TRBJ1-4
V gene: TRBV5-4
clone size: NA
CDR3 protein: CASSSLDSNNEKLFF
CDR3 DNA: TGTGCCAGCAGCTCCCTCGACAGTAATAATGAAAAACTGTTTTTT

D gene: NA
J gene: TRBJ2-7
V gene: TRBV9
clone size: NA
CDR3 protein: CASSPGQGRGTSSYEQYF
CDR3 DNA: TGTGCCAGCAGCCCCGGACAGGGGCGGGGGACTAGCTCCTACGAGCAGTACTTC

D gene: TRBD1
J gene: TRBJ2-7
V gene: TRBV5-1
clone size: NA
CDR3 protein: CASGGQASGEQYF
CDR3 DNA: TGCGCCAGCGGTGGACAGGCGAGTGGGGAGCAGTACTTC